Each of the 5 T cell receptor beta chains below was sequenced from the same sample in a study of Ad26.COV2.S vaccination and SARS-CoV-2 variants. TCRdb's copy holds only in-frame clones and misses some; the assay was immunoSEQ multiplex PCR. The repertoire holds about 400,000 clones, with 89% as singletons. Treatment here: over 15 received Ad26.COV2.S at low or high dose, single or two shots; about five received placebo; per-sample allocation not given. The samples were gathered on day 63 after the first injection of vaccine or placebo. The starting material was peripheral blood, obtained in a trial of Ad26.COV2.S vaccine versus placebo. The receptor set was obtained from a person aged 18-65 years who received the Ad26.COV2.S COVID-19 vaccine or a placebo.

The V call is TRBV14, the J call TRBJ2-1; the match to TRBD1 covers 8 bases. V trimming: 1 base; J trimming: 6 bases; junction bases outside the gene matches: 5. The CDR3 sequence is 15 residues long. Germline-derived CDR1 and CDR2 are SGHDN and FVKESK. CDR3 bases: TGTGCCAGCAGCCAAGTCAGGGGGCTAGGCAATGAGCAGTTCTTC. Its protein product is CASSQVRGLGNEQFF.

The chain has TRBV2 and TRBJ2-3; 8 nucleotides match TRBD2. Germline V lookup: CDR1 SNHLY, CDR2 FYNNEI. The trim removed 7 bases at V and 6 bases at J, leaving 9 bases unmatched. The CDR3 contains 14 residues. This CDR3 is CASMRGTSVDTQYF. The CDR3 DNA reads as TGTGCCAGCATGAGAGGGACTAGTGTGGATACGCAGTATTTT. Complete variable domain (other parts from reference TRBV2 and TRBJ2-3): EPEVTQTPSHQVTQMGQEVILRCVPISNHLYFYWYRQILGQKVEFLVSFYNNEISEKSEIFDDQFSVERPDGSNFTLKIRSTKLEDSAMYFCASMRGTSVDTQYFGPGTRLTVL.

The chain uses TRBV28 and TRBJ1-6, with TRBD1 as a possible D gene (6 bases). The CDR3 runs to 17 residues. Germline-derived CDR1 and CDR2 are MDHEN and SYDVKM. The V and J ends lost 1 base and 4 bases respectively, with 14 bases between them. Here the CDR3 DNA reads TGTGCCAGCAGTTTATTTTCCCGACAGGCTTATAATTCACCCCTCCACTTT. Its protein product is CASSLFSRQAYNSPLHF.

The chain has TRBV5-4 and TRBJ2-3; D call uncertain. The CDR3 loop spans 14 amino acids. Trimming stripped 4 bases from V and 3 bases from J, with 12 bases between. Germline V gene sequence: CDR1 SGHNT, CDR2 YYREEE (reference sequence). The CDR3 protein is CASSATPGTDTQYF. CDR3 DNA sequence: TGTGCCAGCAGCGCGACCCCCGGAACAGATACGCAGTATTTT.

CDR3 region: CASSTGDYNEQFF. CDR3 bases: TGTGCCAGCAGCACCGGGGATTACAATGAGCAGTTCTTC. The gene calls are TRBV5-4 and TRBJ2-1, with D possibly being TRBD2 (5 bases). Germline V gene sequence: CDR1 SGHNT, CDR2 YYREEE (reference sequence). This CDR3 is built from 13 residues. V was shortened by 4 bases and J by 4 bases, with 9 bases between the two germline ends. The variable domain in full, with the rest retrieved from reference TRBV5-4 and TRBJ2-1, is ETGVTQSPTHLIKTRGQQVTLRCSSQSGHNTVSWYQQALGQGPQFIFQYYREEENGRGNFPPRFSGLQFPNYSSELNVNALELDDSALYLCASSTGDYNEQFFGPGTRLTVL.